These 21 T cell receptor beta chains were sequenced from one sample in a study of blood T cell repertoires in COVID-19. TCRdb keeps only in-frame clones here, not all; method: immunoSEQ multiplex PCR. This table holds 250,000 or so clones, 88% found once. The specimen was PBMCs or T cells enriched from blood (not recorded which). These receptors came from a woman in her 40s who had been exposed to COVID-19.

The genes are TRBV27 and TRBJ1-1, with D maybe TRBD1 (5 bases). Germline CDR1 and CDR2: MNHEY and SMNVEV (reference sequence). This CDR3 has 13 residues. Trimming cost V 5 bases and J 6 bases, with 13 bases left between them. CDR3 loop: CASSPPAGAEAFF. The CDR3 coding sequence is TGTGCCAGCAGTCCACCGGCGGGGGCTGAAGCTTTCTTT.

This clone was detected only once. The chain has TRBV19 and TRBJ1-5, with a weak D call TRBD1 (6 bases). The CDR3 has 18 residues. Germline-derived CDR1 and CDR2 are LNHDA and SQIVND (reference sequence). The V end was cut by 11 bases, the J end by 2 bases, with 28 bases between. The CDR3: CAEDLTTGRGRCNQPQHF. The DNA of the CDR3 is TGTGCCGAAGATTTAACTACTGGGAGGGGGAGGTGCAATCAGCCCCAGCATTTT.

V usage is TRBV6-5 and J usage is TRBJ2-3; perhaps TRBD2 as D (5 bases). CDR3 length equals 15 residues. The V gene's germline CDR1 is MNHEY and CDR2 SVGAGI. Trimming cost V 0 bases and J 7 bases, with 14 bases left between them. The CDR3 here is CASSYSISGGHTQYF. In nucleotides, the CDR3 is TGTGCCAGCAGTTACTCGATTTCAGGAGGACATACGCAGTATTTT.

This chain connects TRBV10-1 to TRBJ2-3; 8 nucleotides agree with TRBD2. The germline gives CDR1 WNHNN, CDR2 SYGVQD (reference sequence). J gave up 4 bases and V 6 bases, and 18 bases lay outside the gene matches. The CDR3 sequence is 18 residues long. For the CDR3, the DNA is TGCGCCAGCAGGGGTCGGCGGGAGGTCACAAAGAGGGCAGATACGCAGTATTTT. Protein product: CASRGRREVTKRADTQYF.

The chain couples TRBV2 to TRBJ1-1; possibly TRBD1 for D (6 bases). Looked up from germline, CDR1 is SNHLY and CDR2 is FYNNEI. This CDR3 has 14 amino acids. Deletions cut 4 bases from V and 1 base from J, with 10 bases between. The CDR3 spells CASSVIQGNTEAFF. CDR3 in DNA: TGTGCCAGCAGTGTAATACAGGGGAACACTGAAGCTTTCTTT.

This chain links TRBV28 with TRBJ2-7; possibly TRBD1 for D (5 bases). V was shortened by 3 bases and J by 4 bases, with 10 bases between the two germline ends. Germline V gives CDR1 MDHEN, CDR2 SYDVKM. CDR3 length: 13 residues. In nucleotides, the CDR3 is TGTGCCAGCAGTTTCGTGGGGCGGTACGAGCAGTACTTC. Its protein product is CASSFVGRYEQYF. Supplemented by reference TRBV28 and TRBJ2-7, the full variable domain reads DVKVTQSSRYLVKRTGEKVFLECVQDMDHENMFWYRQDPGLGLRLIYFSYDVKMKEKGDIPEGYSVSREKKERFSLILESASTNQTSMYLCASSFVGRYEQYFGPGTRLTVT.

The chain couples TRBV2 to TRBJ2-2, with TRBD2 identical over 9 bases. The CDR3 length is 15 residues. Trimming at V came to 5 bases and at J to 1 base, leaving 2 bases not matched to a gene. The germline V gene encodes CDR1 SNHLY and CDR2 FYNNEI. Here the CDR3 reads CASSRTSVNTGELFF. CDR3 coding DNA: TGTGCCAGCAGTCGGACTAGCGTGAACACCGGGGAGCTGTTTTTT.

The chain carries TRBV30 and TRBJ1-5; 8 positions match TRBD1. Trimming at V came to 1 base and at J to 3 bases, leaving 2 bases not matched to a gene. Per germline, CDR1 GTSNPN and CDR2 SVGIG (reference sequence). There are 14 residues in the CDR3. The CDR3 region is CAWSGQGLNQPQHF. Here the CDR3 DNA reads TGTGCCTGGAGTGGACAGGGGCTCAATCAGCCCCAGCATTTT.

The chain joins TRBV9 to TRBJ1-1; no definite D call. The germline V gene has CDR1 SGDLS and CDR2 YYNGEE. V lost 3 bases and J 6 bases, leaving 15 bases between the germline ends. CDR3 length: 14 residues. This chain's CDR3 is CASSGFADFSEAFF. In nucleotides, the CDR3 is TGTGCCAGCAGCGGGTTTGCGGATTTCTCTGAAGCTTTCTTT.

The chain carries TRBV20-1 and TRBJ2-1; possibly TRBD2 for D (6 bases). CDR3 size: 17 residues. The germline gives CDR1 DFQATT, CDR2 SNEGSKA (reference sequence). Between the trimmed V and J ends, which lost 3 bases and 5 bases, there was a span of 23 bases. This CDR3 reads CSASGSGRGPTNNEQFF. In nucleotides, the CDR3 is TGCAGTGCTAGTGGTTCTGGGCGGGGCCCAACAAACAATGAGCAGTTCTTC.

The genes are TRBV30 and TRBJ2-5; D is possibly TRBD2 (6 bases). The CDR3 spans 13 residues. Germline V gene lookup returns CDR1 GTSNPN and CDR2 SVGIG (reference sequence). V shed 3 bases and J shed 2 bases, with 10 bases lying between them. The CDR3 sequence is CAWRLGGQETQYF. CDR3 nucleotides: TGTGCCTGGAGGCTCGGGGGTCAAGAGACCCAGTACTTC.

The chain employs TRBV9 and TRBJ1-5; the D is unclear. The CDR3 totals 11 residues. V lost 2 bases, J lost 6 bases, and 3 bases lay in between. Looked up from germline, CDR1 is SGDLS and CDR2 is YYNGEE. The CDR3 coding sequence is TGTGCCAGCAGCGTCAGTCAGCCCCAGCATTTT. Its translation is CASSVSQPQHF.

This clone was detected only once. The chain links TRBV6-5 to TRBJ1-6; 7 bases match TRBD1. The V gene's germline CDR1 is MNHEY and CDR2 SVGAGI. V lost 5 bases to trimming and J lost 9 bases; unmatched junction nucleotides: 10. The CDR3 is 15 residues long. The CDR3 loop reads CASSSSLQGLSPLHF. The DNA for the CDR3 is TGTGCCAGCAGTAGTTCTCTACAGGGGCTTTCACCCCTCCACTTT.

The chain links TRBV4-2 to TRBJ2-7; D is unclear. Germline CDR1 and CDR2: LGHNA and YNFKEQ. Trimming stripped 4 bases from V and 5 bases from J, with 12 bases between. This CDR3 has 13 residues. Written as DNA, the CDR3 is TGTGCCAGCAGCCCCTTTTGGCGGAACGAGCAGTACGTC. This gives the protein CASSPFWRNEQYV.

The V call is TRBV3-1 (or the pseudogene TRBV3-2), the J call TRBJ2-5; D remains unclear. Germline V gene sequence: CDR1 LGHDT, CDR2 YNNKEL (reference sequence). The CDR3 is 13 amino acids. V was trimmed by 2 bases and J by 7 bases, leaving 11 bases between them. The CDR3 bases are TGTGCCAGCAGCCAATACGAGTCTAGGACCCAGTACTTC. Amino acid sequence: CASSQYESRTQYF.

The rearrangement uses TRBV6-2 or TRBV6-3 and TRBJ1-6, with D possibly TRBD1 on 5 matching bases. V lost 4 bases and J lost 15, with 10 bases in between. CDR1 and CDR2 from the germline V gene are MNHEY and SVGEGT. CDR3 length equals 11 residues. The CDR3 protein is CASSSRTLLHF. The CDR3 DNA reads TGTGCCAGCAGTTCAAGGACACTCCTCCACTTT.

This rearrangement joins TRBV4-3 to TRBJ2-5; D call uncertain. Trimming shortened V by 0 bases and J by 3 bases, and 5 bases separated the two germline ends. Germline V lookup: CDR1 LGHNA, CDR2 YSLEER. The CDR3 runs to 13 residues. The CDR3 nucleotides are TGCGCCAGCAGCCAAGATGAGGAAGAGACCCAGTACTTC. Translation gives CASSQDEEETQYF.

The chain links TRBV19 to TRBJ2-7; possible D gene TRBD1, 5 bases. The CDR3 extends over 16 amino acids. Germline CDR1 reads LNHDA; CDR2 reads SQIVND (reference sequence). Trimming stripped 3 bases from V and 6 bases from J, with 21 bases between. The CDR3 sequence: CASSIGWQGRRGEQYF. CDR3 nucleotides: TGTGCCAGTAGTATCGGATGGCAGGGCCGAAGAGGCGAGCAGTACTTC.

This chain joins TRBV11-2 and TRBJ2-2; possible D gene TRBD1, 8 bases. This CDR3 comprises 18 residues. The V gene's germline CDR1 is SGHAT and CDR2 FQNNGV. Trimming removed 4 bases from V and 13 bases from J, with 31 bases in between. CDR3 sequence: CASSSAFPNRGGLRWLFF. CDR3 nucleotide sequence: TGTGCCAGCAGCTCTGCATTCCCTAACAGGGGGGGGTTGAGGTGGCTGTTTTTT.

This chain links TRBV24-1 with TRBJ1-2; TRBD1 is a possible D gene (5 bases). V dropped 3 bases and J dropped 5 bases, with 18 bases sitting between them. CDR3 length: 16 amino acids. From germline, CDR1 is KGHDR and CDR2 SFDVKD. In DNA, the CDR3 is TGTGCCACCAGTGATCCCAGGGCGCAGGAGGGATATGGCTACACCTTC. Protein sequence: CATSDPRAQEGYGYTF.

The J gene is TRBJ2-1, the V gene TRBV4-3; TRBD2 matches 8 bases. Germline V gene sequence: CDR1 LGHNA, CDR2 YSLEER. The CDR3 is 14 residues long. V lost 1 base, J lost 9 bases, and 5 bases stayed unmatched. The CDR3 reads CASSQGGGPSEQFF. For the CDR3, the DNA is TGCGCCAGCAGCCAAGGCGGGGGGCCGAGTGAGCAGTTCTTC.